What follows is one T cell receptor (beta chain) and its context. The target of this receptor is not known. Per-base qualities were not stored, and no clone one base away is much larger. Sample time point, as interpreted from the label and publication: blood 4 weeks post-SBRT, at nephrectomy. The treatment or condition label of this sample denotes: 15 Gy SBRT to primary tumor, nephrectomy 4 weeks later. Samples were obtained from a clinical trial, in which 15 Gy stereotactic body radiation therapy was delivered to primary renal cell carcinomas and nephrectomy was performed 4 weeks later. Serial peripheral blood from radiation-treated patients was sampled at baseline, 2 weeks and 4 weeks after SBRT to track tumor-enriched clonotypes. Renal cell carcinoma with clear cell pathology was present in all patients. The QIAamp DNA Blood Mini Kit (Qiagen) was used to prepare genomic DNA for TCR sequencing. The analyses included only samples that passed all quality control checks.

From the cysteine through the phenylalanine, the CDR3 covers 12 amino acids. CDR3 DNA is the only sequence kept; it has 36 bases, read in frame from the first base. Per the germline V gene, MNHEY is the CDR1 and SVGAGI is the CDR2. V lost 2 bases and J lost 8 bases; the stretch between them is 9 bases long. These data are taken from a study of radiation and T cells in renal cell carcinoma (dated by TCRdb to about 2020). Regarding the study in general: TCR beta sequencing covered around 50 samples in total, comprising some 25 tumors and 27 peripheral blood samples. The last blood draw happened 4 weeks after radiation, timed to coincide with nephrectomy. Across all 53 samples, 3.8 million or so unique CDR3 nucleotide sequences encoding 2 million to 3 million unique CDR3 amino acid sequences were identified.

TCR beta libraries were generated from genomic DNA with the immunoSEQ kit, following the manufacturer's recommendations. Library preparation used a first multiplex PCR with proprietary primers, then a second PCR adding unique barcodes, with bead cleanups after each round. A kit-provided positive control reaction and a negative control reaction were included in every sample batch. The final libraries were assessed on an Agilent 4200 TapeStation D1000 ScreenTape, pooled by volume, and quantified by qPCR. An Illumina NextSeq500 fitted with a MidOutput 150-cycle cartridge performed the sequencing, running 156 Read1 cycles and 15 Index1 cycles with the kit's custom primers. The pooled library was loaded at about 1 pM, with a 20% PhiX control spiked in. Regarding the original processing steps: Vendor-processed data were analyzed in R, with a clonotype defined as all T cells sharing the same CDR3 nucleotide sequence. In the clone abundance analyses, frequencies were normalized to the 10,000 most abundant clones in each sample. Before analysis, public T cell clones were removed, and these numbered fewer than five per sample on average. An abundance difference of at least 32-fold between compartments was the criterion for calling clonotypes tumor-enriched or baseline blood-enriched. A beta-binomial differential abundance model was used to identify clonotypes that were expanded or contracted between blood time points. Tumor-blood repertoire similarity was measured with the Baroni-Urbani and Buser coefficient, and group comparisons used two-tailed Wilcoxon tests in R. The clones in this table, taken by TCRdb from immuneACCESS, are in-frame only. Not every clone is retained; where verified, under half of the shortfall comes from an unresolved V gene, and the cause of the rest is unknown. V and J calls and clone size are given by that table; D and trimming were obtained from the DNA. The sample table holds over 60,000 clones, of which approximately 82% were seen once. Of the sample, 2.4% is held by the ten largest clones.

Broad study findings and their caveats: Effects of radiation dose or scheduling on the TCR repertoire could not be addressed with the single-armed trial design. No pretreatment tumor biopsies were available, so the baseline intratumoral presence of clonotypes could not be determined. In blood, the top tumor clonotypes increased from baseline to 2 weeks after radiation and then shrank by 4 weeks, which suggests a temporary expansion of tumor-resident clones. Blood repertoire dynamics were not followed beyond 4 weeks after treatment.

Sequenced material: blood, taken from a patient whose treatment included radiotherapy and nephrectomy. This chain joins TRBV6-5 to TRBJ1-2; no D gene call is confident. The clonotype comes from a woman aged 55-75 years with renal cell carcinoma. The nucleotides are TGTGCCAGCAGTTACAGAGAGGGAGGCTACACCTTC. This sequence encodes CASSYREGGYTF.